Each of the 19 T cell receptor beta chains below was sequenced from the same sample in a study of T cell responses to AZD1222 COVID-19 vaccine. The data were produced by immunoSEQ multiplex PCR, yet TCRdb's version contains in-frame clones alone and is incomplete. The sample has about 140,000 clones, approximately 94% seen once. The sequenced sample was peripheral blood, obtained on day 0 of AZD1222 vaccination. Source of these receptors: an adult in good health.

A few counts support this clone. The rearrangement uses TRBV7-8 and TRBJ1-6; tentative D call: TRBD1 (6 bases). In germline, CDR1 is SGHVS, CDR2 FQNEAQ. The CDR3 is 16 residues long. V lost 1 base, J lost 7 bases, and 14 bases lay in between. The CDR3 protein is CASSLGGGAGNSPLHF. In nucleotides, the CDR3 is TGTGCCAGCAGCTTAGGCGGGGGCGCAGGGAATTCACCCCTCCACTTT.

The chain links TRBV5-4 to TRBJ2-3; D unclear. Trimming left V 4 bases short and J 8 bases short, with 11 bases between. This CDR3 spans 12 amino acids. Germline V gene data show CDR1 as SGHNT and CDR2 as YYREEE (reference sequence). CDR3 coding DNA: TGTGCCAGCAGCCCTGACTTCGCTACGCAGTATTTT. As protein: CASSPDFATQYF.

This sequence joins TRBV2 and TRBJ2-3; tentatively, D is TRBD1 or TRBD2 (5 bases each). The V end lost 3 bases, the J end lost 4 bases, and 8 bases lay between the germline ends. Germline values: CDR1 SNHLY, CDR2 FYNNEI. The CDR3 contains 13 residues. This CDR3 reads CASSEGRADTQYF. As DNA, the CDR3 is TGTGCCAGCAGTGAGGGGCGGGCAGATACGCAGTATTTT.

CDR3 nucleotide sequence: TGTGCTAGTGGCCGGGACAGCTACGAGCAGTACTTC. Its protein is CASGRDSYEQYF. The chain is built from TRBV12-5 and TRBJ2-7, with 7 bases that match TRBD1. From germline, CDR1 is LGHNT and CDR2 FRNRAP. The junction had 2 bases not matched to a gene; V was cut back by 6 bases and J by 3 bases. CDR3 length: 12 amino acids.

This chain connects TRBV6-5 to TRBJ2-7; D possibly corresponds to TRBD1 (5 bases). V shed 6 bases and J shed 5 bases, with 17 bases lying between them. Per the germline V gene, CDR1 is MNHEY and CDR2 is SVGAGI. The CDR3 is made up of 14 amino acids. The CDR3 spells CASSWRQGGDEQYF. CDR3 coding DNA: TGTGCCAGCAGCTGGCGGCAGGGTGGGGACGAGCAGTACTTC.

This clone occurred a few times. The V gene is TRBV7-6, the J gene TRBJ2-7, with 7 bases lining up with TRBD1. The CDR3 has 16 amino acids. In germline, CDR1 is SGHVS, CDR2 FNYEAQ. After removal of 5 bases from V and 9 bases from J, the junction contained 19 bases not matched to a gene. CDR3: CASSPTQGVSLRGQYF. CDR3 DNA: TGTGCCAGCAGCCCAACCCAGGGGGTAAGCCTACGAGGGCAGTACTTC. The entire variable domain, with the rest obtained from reference TRBV7-6 and TRBJ2-7, is as follows: GAGVSQSPRYKVTKRGQDVALRCDPISGHVSLYWYRQALGQGPEFLTYFNYEAQQDKSGLPNDRFSAERPEGSISTLTIQRTEQRDSAMYRCASSPTQGVSLRGQYFGPGTRLTVT.

J is TRBJ2-4 and V is TRBV6-2 or TRBV6-3; either TRBD1 or TRBD2 may supply D (6 bases each). The CDR3 runs to 16 residues. From germline, CDR1 is MNHEY and CDR2 SVGEGT. With 4 bases removed from V and 6 bases from J, the gap between germline ends came to 19 bases. This chain's CDR3 is CASSSTGPLGGNIQYF. The CDR3 DNA sequence: TGTGCCAGCAGTTCCACAGGGCCGCTGGGAGGAAACATTCAGTACTTC.

This chain joins TRBV5-4 and TRBJ1-1, with D tentatively TRBD1 (6 bases). The V end lost 4 bases, the J end lost 2 bases, and 15 bases lay between the germline ends. Germline V gene lookup returns CDR1 SGHNT and CDR2 YYREEE (reference sequence). CDR3 size: 15 residues. As DNA, the CDR3 is TGTGCCAGCAGCCGGATCGGGGGGCTTAACACTGAAGCTTTCTTT. Translating gives CASSRIGGLNTEAFF.

This chain's CDR3 is CASSLRDKGAFF. DNA for the CDR3: TGTGCCAGCAGTTTAAGGGACAAAGGAGCTTTCTTT. The J gene is TRBJ1-1, the V gene TRBV12-3 or TRBV12-4; tentatively, D is TRBD1 (6 bases). This CDR3 comprises 12 residues. Trimming shortened V by 2 bases and J by 10 bases, and 11 bases separated the two germline ends.

This chain connects TRBV5-1 to TRBJ1-3, with D tentatively TRBD1 (6 bases). Trimming took off 4 bases at V and 2 bases at J, with 10 bases between the two ends. The CDR3 consists of 14 residues. Germline-derived CDR1 and CDR2 are SGHRS and YFSETQ. The CDR3 DNA follows: TGCGCCAGCAGCCCGGGGACAACTGGAAACACCATATATTTT. The encoded protein is CASSPGTTGNTIYF.

V and J are TRBV12-3 or TRBV12-4 and TRBJ1-3, with a possible D match to TRBD1 (5 bases). This CDR3 comprises 13 residues. V was pared by 1 base and J by 4 bases, with 5 bases between. CDR3 nucleotide sequence: TGTGCCAGCAGTTTAGGACAGGGAAACACCATATATTTT. This gives the protein CASSLGQGNTIYF.

This clone appeared a single time. V and J are TRBV28 and TRBJ2-4; D is perhaps TRBD2 (5 bases). Deletions cut 3 bases from V and 6 bases from J, with 9 bases between. From germline, CDR1 is MDHEN and CDR2 SYDVKM. The length of the CDR3 is 13 residues. Written as DNA, the CDR3 is TGTGCCAGCAGTTTCACCGAGGGAAACATTCAGTACTTC. It encodes CASSFTEGNIQYF.

V is TRBV5-6 and J is TRBJ1-5; weak D call: TRBD1 (5 bases). The germline gives CDR1 SGHDT, CDR2 YYEEEE. Between the trimmed V and J ends, which lost 2 bases and 6 bases, there was a span of 12 bases. There are 14 residues in the CDR3. The CDR3 DNA is TGTGCCAGCAGCTTCGGTGGGGGAACTCAGCCCCAGCATTTT. This translates into CASSFGGGTQPQHF.

This chain joins TRBV9 and TRBJ2-7, with TRBD1 matching 11 bases. CDR3 length: 16 residues. Germline V gene lookup returns CDR1 SGDLS and CDR2 YYNGEE. V lost 4 bases, J lost 4 bases, and 10 bases stayed unmatched. In DNA, the CDR3 is TGTGCCAGCAGCTCTGGACAGGGGGCCGGCGGTTACGAGCAGTACTTC. It encodes CASSSGQGAGGYEQYF.

This clone has just one count. V and J are TRBV5-1 and TRBJ2-7; 8 bases line up with TRBD1. This CDR3 is built from 14 residues. CDR1 is SGHRS, CDR2 YFSETQ, per germline. The V gene end was trimmed by 4 bases and the J gene end by 3 bases; junction bases not matched to a gene: 6. The CDR3 DNA is TGCGCCAGCAGCGCCGGGACAGGTAACTACGAGCAGTACTTC. Translating it yields CASSAGTGNYEQYF.

The chain recombines TRBV27 with TRBJ2-1; TRBD2 matches at 12 bases. This CDR3 spans 15 amino acids. CDR1 and CDR2 (germline): MNHEY, SMNVEV (reference sequence). The CDR3, as DNA: TGTGGGGTCGGACTAGCGGGACACCCGAAGAATGAGCAGTTCTTC. It codes for CGVGLAGHPKNEQFF.

The V gene is TRBV2, the J gene TRBJ2-7, with D possibly being TRBD1 (6 bases). The CDR3 extends over 13 amino acids. The V and J ends lost 11 bases and 0 bases respectively, with 14 bases between them. Per the germline V gene, CDR1 is SNHLY and CDR2 is FYNNEI. The CDR3 sequence: CAVQGRRSYEQYF. The CDR3 bases are TGTGCCGTACAGGGCCGGCGCTCCTACGAGCAGTACTTC.

The gene calls are TRBV11-2 and TRBJ2-1; 15 positions match TRBD2. CDR3 length: 16 residues. J lost 9 bases, V lost 5 bases, and 8 bases had no gene match. Germline CDR1 reads SGHAT; CDR2 reads FQNNGV. CDR3 amino acids: CASSTWTSGRVGEQFF. The DNA for the CDR3 is TGTGCCAGCAGCACCTGGACTAGCGGGAGGGTGGGTGAGCAGTTCTTC.

The rearrangement joins TRBV6-2 or TRBV6-3 to TRBJ1-2; D is unresolved. Per the germline V gene, CDR1 is MNHEY and CDR2 is SVGEGT. This CDR3 has 15 amino acids. V was trimmed by 0 bases and J by 3 bases, leaving 11 bases between them. Here the CDR3 reads CASSYSNAGHYGYTF. CDR3 coding DNA: TGTGCCAGCAGTTACTCGAATGCAGGACACTATGGCTACACCTTC.